This TCR beta chain derives from a study of blood T cell repertoires in COVID-19. About the research overall: PBMCs, B-cell-depleted T cells, or T cells provided the cDNA or gDNA that made up the material.

Source study methods: The authors estimated nucleated cell counts from reference gene primer amplification. Clones were read by immunoSEQ multiplex PCR, and TCRdb kept only the in-frame ones, dropping some. The V and J calls and the clone size are those of that table, but D and trimming were determined from the DNA. The sample lists under 250,000 clones, 80% to 85% occurring once. V was trimmed by 11 bases and J by 1 base, leaving 17 bases between them. This CDR3 has 14 residues. The germline V gene encodes CDR1 ENHRY and CDR2 SYGVKD. The chain recombines TRBV10-3 with TRBJ1-1; TRBD1 is a possible D gene (6 bases). The specimen sequenced was peripheral blood. This clonotype originated in a man aged 45-60 years with active or convalescent COVID-19. The CDR3 protein is CASTSRTANTEAFF. CDR3 DNA sequence: TGTGCCTCTACGTCCAGGACAGCGAACACTGAAGCTTTCTTT.